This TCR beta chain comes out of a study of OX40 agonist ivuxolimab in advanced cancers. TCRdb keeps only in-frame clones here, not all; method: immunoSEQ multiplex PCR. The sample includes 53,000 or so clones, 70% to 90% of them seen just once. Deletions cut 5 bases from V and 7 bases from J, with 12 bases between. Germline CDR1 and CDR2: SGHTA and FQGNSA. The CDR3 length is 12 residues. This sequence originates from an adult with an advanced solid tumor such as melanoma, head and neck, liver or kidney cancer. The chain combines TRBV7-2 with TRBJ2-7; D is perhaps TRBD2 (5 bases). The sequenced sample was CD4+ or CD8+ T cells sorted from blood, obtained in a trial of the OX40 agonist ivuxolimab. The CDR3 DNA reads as TGTGCCAGCAGCCCCCCCCGCGGGGAGCAGTACTTC. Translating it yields CASSPPRGEQYF.